The 32 T cell receptor delta chains reported below all come from one sample, sequenced in a study of gamma-delta chains in newborns, infants, children. TCRdb re-processed the reads using CATT. The data contain fewer than 1,200 delta-chain clones, around 7.5% of them singletons. Sequencing was carried out using blood. The receptors were sampled from a child who was a newborn, infant or young child, either healthy, febrile or measles-vaccinated (not recorded which).

With regard to this clone: A much larger clone differs from this one at a single base, so this may be a read error. Without a V gene call, the J gene is given as TRDJ3; TRDD3 is the table's D call and was not checked against the DNA. The CDR3 spans 19 residues. CDR3 in amino acids: CACDATGGRSSWDNRQMFF. In DNA, the CDR3 is TGTGCCTGTGACGCTACTGGGGGCCGGAGCTCCTGGGACAACCGACAGATGTTTTTC.

This clone was recorded once. Possible read error: a much larger clone is one base away. The J gene is given as TRDJ3, and the V gene is not called; the DNA was not compared with TRDD3, the D call given in the table. The CDR3 sequence is 19 residues long. The DNA for the CDR3 is TGTGCCTGTGACACCGTACCGGGGGATCGCTCCTGGGACACCCGACAGATGTTTTTC. It translates to CACDTVPGDRSWDTRQMFF.

In its sample, this clone is medium-sized. The rearrangement links TRDV2 to TRDJ1, with TRDD3 as a possible D gene (8 bases). Germline V gene lookup returns CDR1 GEAIGNYY and CDR2 EKD. Trimming removed 3 bases from V and 0 bases from J, with 19 bases in between. The CDR3 is made up of 17 amino acids. The CDR3 nucleotides read TGTGCCTGTGACCGTATTCCTACTGGGGGCTACACCGATAAACTCATCTTT. This sequence encodes CACDRIPTGGYTDKLIF.

This clone came up a few times. This may arise from a read error, as a much more abundant clone is one base away. In the same sample, other DNA sequences code for this CDR3. The chain couples TRDV2 to TRDJ2, with 8 bases fitting TRDD3. Per germline, CDR1 GEAIGNYY and CDR2 EKD. CDR3 length: 15 amino acids. CDR3 sequence: CACDKVGDSTAQLFF. CDR3 coding DNA: TGTGCCTGTGACAAAGTGGGGGATTCGACAGCGCAACTCTTCTTT.

Concerning this clone: A much larger clonotype is one base distant, so this may be a read error. The chain carries TRDV2 and TRDJ3, with 12 bases that match TRDD3. CDR3 length: 20 residues. In germline, CDR1 is GEAIGNYY, CDR2 EKD. The CDR3 here is CACDQVLGDTSSWDARQMFF. CDR3 coding DNA: TGTGCCTGTGACCAAGTACTGGGGGATACCAGCTCCTGGGACGCCCGACAGATGTTTTTC.

This clone was observed a few times. It differs at one base from a far larger clone, so likely a read error. Other DNA sequences within the sample encode an identical CDR3. The chain couples TRDV2 to TRDJ2; TRDD3 matches 12 bases. The CDR3 has 16 amino acids. Per the germline V gene, CDR1 is GEAIGNYY and CDR2 is EKD. The CDR3 loop is CACDRLGDTLTAQLFF. The CDR3 DNA is TGTGCCTGTGACCGACTGGGGGATACTTTGACAGCACAACTCTTTTTT.

This clone was observed a handful of times. A much larger clone lies a single base off, so this may be a read error. The chain employs TRDV2 and TRDJ2; 12 bases agree with TRDD3. The germline CDR1 and CDR2 sequences are GEAIGNYY and EKD. The CDR3 is 19 amino acids. CDR3 residues: CACDPVLGDTPILTAHLFF. The DNA of the CDR3 is TGTGCCTGTGACCCCGTACTGGGGGATACCCCCATCTTGACAGCACACCTCTTCTTT.

As to this clone: A much larger clone differs from this one at a single base, so this may be a read error. Other DNA sequences from this sample encode an identical CDR3 as well. The chain links TRDV2 to TRDJ3; 10 bases agree with TRDD3. The CDR3 runs to 18 residues. Trimming cost V 2 bases and J 0 bases; bases outside gene matches: 3. The V gene's germline CDR1 is GEAIGNYY and CDR2 EKD. The CDR3 region has the DNA TGTGCCTGTGACAGCGGGGGATACGGCTCCTGGGACACCCGACAGATGTTTTTC. Its protein product is CACDSGGYGSWDTRQMFF.

About this clone itself: A read error may be the cause here, since a much bigger clone is one base away. At the DNA level, this CDR3 is encoded by other sequences in the same sample as well. The rearrangement uses TRDV2 and TRDJ2; 12 nucleotides agree with TRDD3. Trimming cost V 3 bases and J 2 bases; bases outside gene matches: 3. The CDR3 contains 16 residues. Germline V CDR1 and CDR2: GEAIGNYY, EKD. The CDR3 is CACDRLGDTLTAQLFF. The CDR3 DNA is TGTGCCTGTGACCGACTGGGGGATACCTTGACAGCACAACTCTTCTTT.

By share, this clone counts as large (0.1 to 1%). Other DNA sequences in the same sample also yield this CDR3. This rearrangement joins TRDV2 to TRDJ2, with TRDD3 identical over 9 bases. This CDR3 has 15 residues. The V gene's germline CDR1 is GEAIGNYY and CDR2 EKD. V shed 3 bases, J shed 6 bases, and the junction held 7 bases outside the gene matches. The CDR3 sequence is CACDALGGYSAQLFF. In DNA form, the CDR3 reads TGTGCCTGTGACGCCCTTGGGGGATATTCAGCACAACTCTTCTTT.

The table lists this clone with a few counts. A much larger clonotype is one base distant, so this may be a read error. The chain uses TRDV2 and TRDJ3; 7 nucleotides align to TRDD3. CDR1 and CDR2 from the germline V gene are GEAIGNYY and EKD. With V trimmed by 0 bases and J by 1 base, 5 bases remained unmatched. CDR3 length equals 18 residues. The CDR3 reads CACDTILGTSWDTRQMFF. DNA for the CDR3: TGTGCCTGTGACACCATACTGGGGACTTCCTGGGACACCCGACAGATGTTTTTC.

This clone occurred a few times. It may be a read error: a sequence one base away is much more abundant. The same CDR3 is also encoded by other DNA sequences in this sample. V and J are TRDV2 and TRDJ2; TRDD3 matches at 9 bases. Germline V gives CDR1 GEAIGNYY, CDR2 EKD. The CDR3 runs 14 residues. CDR3 amino acids: CACDTWGITAQLFF. The DNA of the CDR3 is TGTGCCTGTGACACCTGGGGGATAACAGCGCAACTCTTCTTT.

No V segment was called; the J segment is TRDJ3; TRDD3, the table's D call, was not compared with the DNA. This CDR3 region has 22 residues. In DNA, the CDR3 is TGTGCCTGTGACACACCCCCCCTGGGGGATGCCAGGAGCTCCTGGGACACCCGACAGATGTTTTTC. Amino acids: CACDTPPLGDARSSWDTRQMFF.

By share, this clone ranks as medium-sized. With a far larger clone one base away, a read error is the likely cause. The identical CDR3 is also encoded by other nucleotide sequences in the sample. CDR3 DNA: TGTGCCCGTGACACCGTGGGGGACACCGATAAACTCATCTTT. Its translation is CARDTVGDTDKLIF. The rearrangement links TRDV2 to TRDJ1; tentative D call: TRDD3 (6 bases). The CDR3 has 14 residues. Per germline, CDR1 GEAIGNYY and CDR2 EKD.

Only a few counts were recorded for this clone. A read error may be the cause here, since a much bigger clone is one base away. V is TRDV2 and J is TRDJ3, with 9 positions matching TRDD3. V was clipped by 2 bases and J by 0 bases; unmatched bases: 4. Germline CDR1 and CDR2: GEAIGNYY and EKD. This CDR3 is built from 18 residues. CDR3 bases: TGTGCCTGTGACATCCTTGGGGGATACTCCTGGGACACCCGACAGATGTTTTTC. Amino acids: CACDILGGYSWDTRQMFF.

Comments on this clone: The junction departs from germline at one end; a sequencing error may be responsible. The chain is built from TRDV2 and TRDJ3, with 7 bases lining up with TRDD3. This CDR3 comprises 19 residues. The germline CDR1 and CDR2 sequences are GEAIGNYY and EKD. In DNA, the CDR3 is TGTGCCTGTGACACATTAACTGGGGACTACTCCCGGGACACCCGACAGATGTTTTTC. Translation gives CACDTLTGDYSRDTRQMFF.

This clone was detected a few times. A much larger clone lies one base from this, so it may be a read error. The chain has TRDV2 and TRDJ3; TRDD3 is a possible D gene (5 bases). This CDR3 spans 18 amino acids. Trimming pared 1 base from V and 0 bases from J, leaving 12 bases between. CDR1 GEAIGNYY and CDR2 EKD come from the germline V gene. The CDR3 region has the DNA TGTGCCTGTGACACGTACTGGAGGAGCTCCTGGGACACCCGACAGATGTTTTTC. This encodes CACDTYWRSSWDTRQMFF.

The sample holds a few counts of this clone. One junction end disagrees with the germline gene, perhaps due to a read error. The chain recombines TRDV2 with TRDJ3; TRDD3 matches 10 bases. Germline assignment: CDR1 GEAIGNYY and CDR2 EKD. The CDR3 runs 20 residues. CDR3 residues: CARDTVVLGDGTWDTRQMFF. Written as DNA, the CDR3 is TGTGCCCGTGACACGGTTGTACTGGGGGATGGCACCTGGGACACCCGACAGATGTTTTTC.

This clone was observed a handful of times. A far larger clone differs by one base, so this is likely a read error. The genes are TRDV2 and TRDJ2; 8 nucleotides line up with TRDD3. V shed 3 bases, J shed 6 bases, and the junction held 8 bases outside the gene matches. The CDR3 has 15 residues. Germline V gene lookup returns CDR1 GEAIGNYY and CDR2 EKD. The CDR3 coding sequence is TGTGCCTGTGACGCGGTGGGGGATCGGTCAGCACAACTCTTCTTT. This sequence encodes CACDAVGDRSAQLFF.

No V gene call is available, although the J gene is TRDJ1. The CDR3 consists of 15 residues. The chain's CDR3 is CALGLSRLYTDKLIF. The CDR3 region has the DNA TGTGCTCTTGGGCTATCCCGACTTTACACCGATAAACTCATCTTT.

The chain joins TRDV2 to TRDJ3, with 10 bases aligning to TRDD3. TCRdb leaves out the J gene; it was filled in here by matching the DNA to germline. This CDR3 comprises 18 residues. V was clipped by 0 bases and J by 3 bases; unmatched bases: 4. Germline V gives CDR1 GEAIGNYY, CDR2 EKD. CDR3 sequence: CACDTWGILGWDTRQMFF. CDR3 in DNA: TGTGCCTGTGACACCTGGGGGATACTCGGCTGGGACACCCGACAGATGTTTTTC.

In regard to this clone: The junction departs from germline at one end; a sequencing error may be responsible. This chain uses TRDV2 with TRDJ3; 8 nucleotides match TRDD3. This CDR3 is built from 18 residues. Germline loops: CDR1 GEAIGNYY, CDR2 EKD. CDR3 amino acids: CACDSTGGTSWDTRQVFF. In DNA form, the CDR3 reads TGTGCCTGTGACAGTACTGGGGGGACCTCCTGGGACACCCGACAGGTGTTTTTC.

This clone showed up just a few times. One end of the junction fails to match germline, which may point to a read error. The V gene is TRDV1, the J gene TRDJ1; 10 positions agree with TRDD3. The CDR3 covers 26 residues. Looked up from germline, CDR1 is TSWWSYY and CDR2 is QGS. The CDR3 spells CALGGTGTRAYRGQLGDFPSTHKLIF. In DNA, the CDR3 is TGTGCTCTTGGGGGAACTGGAACCCGGGCCTACCGAGGGCAACTGGGGGATTTCCCCTCCACCCATAAACTCATCTTT.

This clone was found a few times. At residue 15, the translated DNA and the protein in TCRdb do not agree; the protein given here is derived from the DNA. The V and J genes are TRDV2 and TRDJ3; D is perhaps TRDD3 (6 bases). The CDR3 contains 17 residues. From germline, CDR1 is GEAIGNYY and CDR2 EKD. CDR3 sequence reads: CAWTPLGISWDTRQTFF. The CDR3 nucleotides read TGTGCCTGGACGCCTTTGGGGATCTCCTGGGACACCCGACAGACGTTTTTC.

By share of the sample, this clone is hyperexpanded. The sample contains more than one DNA sequence encoding this CDR3. The chain uses TRDV2 and TRDJ1, with D possibly being TRDD3 (6 bases). The CDR3 covers 13 residues. Trimming stripped 0 bases from V and 2 bases from J, with 6 bases between. Germline loops: CDR1 GEAIGNYY, CDR2 EKD. DNA of the CDR3: TGTGCCTGTGACACCTGGGGGACCGATAAACTCATCTTT. Its protein product is CACDTWGTDKLIF.

Judged by abundance, this clone is large. The rearrangement links TRDV2 to TRDJ2; 8 nucleotides agree with TRDD3. Germline V lookup: CDR1 GEAIGNYY, CDR2 EKD. CDR3 length: 15 residues. Trimming cost V 2 bases and J 4 bases; bases outside gene matches: 5. CDR3 nucleotide sequence: TGTGCCTGTGACAATCTTACTGGGGGGACAGCACAACTCTTCTTT. Its protein is CACDNLTGGTAQLFF.

This clone is termed large. The same CDR3 arises from other DNA sequences in this sample as well. CDR3 DNA sequence: TGTGCCTGTGACACACTGGGGGATACGTACACCGATAAACTCATCTTT. It yields the protein CACDTLGDTYTDKLIF. The chain is built from TRDV2 and TRDJ1; 13 nucleotides match TRDD3. CDR3 length: 16 amino acids. With 1 base clipped from V and 0 bases from J, the junction kept 1 base outside the gene matches. Germline V gives CDR1 GEAIGNYY, CDR2 EKD.

This clone is labeled as large. Other DNA sequences within the sample encode an identical CDR3. The chain couples TRDV2 to TRDJ3, with TRDD3 matching 11 bases. The CDR3 is 17 amino acids. CDR1 is GEAIGNYY, CDR2 EKD, per germline. The junction had 0 bases not matched to a gene; V was cut back by 1 base and J by 2 bases. For the CDR3, the DNA is TGTGCCTGTGACACACTGGGGGATACCTGGGACACCCGACAGATGTTTTTC. This codes for CACDTLGDTWDTRQMFF.

This clone occurred a few times. This may come from a read error, since a much larger clone is one base off. The chain uses TRDV2 and TRDJ3; tentative D call: TRDD2 (6 bases). The CDR3 has 18 residues. Germline V gene lookup returns CDR1 GEAIGNYY and CDR2 EKD. The V gene lost 0 bases and the J gene lost 2 bases, with 13 bases spanning the gap. The CDR3 DNA reads TGTGCCTGTGACACCGGTGGCTTCCTCCCCTGGGACACCCGACAGATGTTTTTC. It translates to CACDTGGFLPWDTRQMFF.

On this clone: This clone may be a read error of a much larger clone one base away. The gene calls are TRDV2 and TRDJ2; 13 bases align to TRDD3. Germline-derived CDR1 and CDR2 are GEAIGNYY and EKD. There are 20 residues in the CDR3. The V segment lost 3 bases and the J segment 4 bases; nucleotides outside the gene matches: 16. The DNA for the CDR3 is TGTGCCTGTGACCCTTTACTGGGGGATACGCGTTTAAGTTCGACAGCACAACTCTTCTTT. Protein product: CACDPLLGDTRLSSTAQLFF.

This clone was seen more than once but under ten times. One base away lies a much larger clone, so this may be a sequencing read error. The chain recombines TRDV2 with TRDJ3, with 9 bases identical to TRDD3. The CDR3 has 18 amino acids. With V trimmed by 3 bases and J by 0 bases, 5 bases remained unmatched. Germline loops: CDR1 GEAIGNYY, CDR2 EKD. In nucleotides, the CDR3 is TGTGCCTGTGACTCGTACTGGGGGAGCTCCTGGGACACCCGACAGATGTTTTTC. Translation gives CACDSYWGSSWDTRQMFF.

This clone was detected only a few times. V usage is TRDV2 and J usage is TRDJ2, with 10 bases lining up with TRDD3. This CDR3 is built from 18 residues. Trimming removed 2 bases from V and 0 bases from J; junction bases left unmatched: 8. The germline gives CDR1 GEAIGNYY, CDR2 EKD. CDR3 sequence: CACDNLLGDASLTAQLFF. CDR3 nucleotides: TGTGCCTGTGACAACTTACTGGGGGATGCATCTTTGACAGCACAACTCTTCTTT.